The clone carrying this T cell receptor (beta chain) has at least ten counts. The antigen is unknown. Amplification of TCR beta CDR3 regions used RNA as the template. HTBI primers were the set used in a first-round RT-PCR of the TCR CDR3. TCRdb reanalysed the multiplex PCR reads using MiXCR and keeps one entry per CDR3 protein. Altogether hundreds of thousands of distinct CDR3 sequences are present, approximately 15% being singletons, with the ten largest covering about 27%. Exclusion criteria comprised uncontrolled infection, other autoimmune disease, pregnancy or lactation. Cells are PBMCs isolated from more than 8.5 ml of fresh blood. The CDR3 is 12 amino acids. V was pared by 6 bases and J by 3 bases, with 0 bases of the junction left unmatched. From germline, CDR1 is DFQATT and CDR2 SNEGSKA (reference sequence). This sample is part of a study of T cells in Graves' hyperthyroidism and ophthalmopathy. Background on the study: Initial diagnosis, before any treatment, was when peripheral blood was collected.

The study's findings and limits: The majority of expanded thyroid clonotypes above 0.001 also appeared in blood.

The source is a woman aged 18-29 years with Graves' hyperthyroidism that later progressed to Graves' ophthalmopathy. The V gene is TRBV20-1, the J gene TRBJ2-7; 12 nucleotides align to TRBD2. Specimen: blood. The CDR3 loop reads CSAGLAGYEQYF. CDR3 bases: TGCAGTGCGGGACTAGCGGGCTACGAGCAGTACTTC.